This TCR beta chain was captured in a study of CD8 T cells in Susac syndrome. This CDR3 contains 16 residues. V trimming: 0 bases; J trimming: 4 bases; junction bases outside the gene matches: 4. Per germline, CDR1 MNHEY and CDR2 SVGEGT. The RNA input was roughly 0.45 to 1 ug, and it was reverse transcribed with random hexamers. It was immunoSEQ multiplex PCR that amplified TCR beta CDR3 across 54 Vbeta and 13 Jbeta. TCRdb re-analysed the immunoSEQ multiplex PCR reads in MiXCR, keeping a single row per CDR3 protein. The table lists 210,000 or so distinct CDR3 sequences, roughly nine tenths of them singletons.

The sequenced material came from CD8+ T cells from PBMCs. The chain couples TRBV6-2 or TRBV6-3 to TRBJ2-2; 8 bases agree with TRBD2. The TCR was taken from a human donor with multiple sclerosis. Here the CDR3 DNA reads TGTGCCAGCAGTTACTCACGGGAGGGCCGCACCGGGGAGCTGTTTTTT. Its translation: CASSYSREGRTGELFF.